The 17 T cell receptor beta chains reported below all come from one sample, sequenced in a study of blood T cell repertoires in COVID-19. The protocol was immunoSEQ multiplex PCR, while the TCRdb copy is restricted to in-frame clones and leaves out a portion. This repertoire shows 130,000 or so clones, about 80% found once; its top ten account for over 9%. Material: peripheral blood. The receptors here all came from a woman aged 55-69 years with acute or convalescent COVID-19.

In this sample, this clone turned up once. This sequence joins TRBV9 and TRBJ1-2; D remains ambiguous. This CDR3 spans 14 amino acids. Trimming pared 1 base from V and 2 bases from J, leaving 9 bases between. Germline-derived CDR1 and CDR2 are SGDLS and YYNGEE. The CDR3 nucleotides read TGTGCCAGCAGCGTAAACATACTAAACTATGGCTACACCTTC. This sequence encodes CASSVNILNYGYTF.

The chain carries TRBV30 and TRBJ2-2, with D possibly being TRBD1 (5 bases). Trimming cost V 1 base and J 6 bases, with 9 bases left between them. Germline-derived CDR1 and CDR2 are GTSNPN and SVGIG (reference sequence). The CDR3 extends over 13 amino acids. CDR3 protein: CAWSDGAAGELFF. The DNA for the CDR3 is TGTGCCTGGAGTGATGGGGCCGCCGGGGAGCTGTTTTTT.

The rearrangement links TRBV4-2 to TRBJ2-5, with 7 bases that match TRBD2. J lost 4 bases, V lost 1 base, and 12 bases had no gene match. Germline V CDR1 and CDR2: LGHNA, YNFKEQ. The CDR3 runs 17 residues. CDR3 residues: CASSQAVGASGSETQYF. The CDR3 DNA reads TGTGCCAGCAGCCAAGCAGTCGGCGCTAGCGGTTCAGAGACCCAGTACTTC.

CDR3 DNA sequence: TGCAGCGTTGAACGCGGGTTTGATGGCTACACCTTC. The encoded protein is CSVERGFDGYTF. V usage is TRBV29-1 and J usage is TRBJ1-2; D gene unclear. CDR3 size: 12 residues. V was shortened by 2 bases and J by 6 bases, with 10 bases between the two germline ends. Germline V gives CDR1 SQVTM, CDR2 ANQGSEA. The complete variable domain, with remaining parts taken from reference TRBV29-1 and TRBJ1-2, reads SAVISQKPSRDICQRGTSLTIQCQVDSQVTMMFWYRQQPGQSLTLIATANQGSEATYESGFVIDKFPISRPNLTFSTLTVSNMSPEDSSIYLCSVERGFDGYTFGSGTRLTVV.

This sequence joins TRBV2 and TRBJ1-2, with 9 bases matching TRBD1. The ends lost 4 bases at V and 9 bases at J; junction bases unmatched: 12. CDR3 length equals 15 residues. Germline assignment: CDR1 SNHLY and CDR2 FYNNEI. The CDR3 DNA follows: TGTGCCAGCAGTGGGGAATTTTTGGGACAGGGCAGCTACACCTTC. It yields the protein CASSGEFLGQGSYTF.

The chain uses TRBV19 and TRBJ1-4; 8 positions match TRBD1. Germline-derived CDR1 and CDR2 are LNHDA and SQIVND (reference sequence). The ends lost 4 bases at V and 5 bases at J; junction bases unmatched: 9. This CDR3 comprises 16 residues. CDR3 in DNA: TGTGCCAGTAGTAACTCCCGGACAGGGTCGAATGAAAAACTGTTTTTT. Translating gives CASSNSRTGSNEKLFF.

V is TRBV10-2 and J is TRBJ1-2, with D unresolved. In germline, CDR1 is WSHSY, CDR2 SAAADI. This CDR3 has 12 amino acids. Trimming removed 6 bases from V and 6 bases from J, with 11 bases in between. The CDR3 is CASRGSRDGYTF. CDR3 DNA: TGCGCCAGCAGAGGGAGTCGGGATGGCTACACCTTC.

In its sample, this clone was seen a few times. The chain is built from TRBV30 and TRBJ1-5; D gene unclear. Deletions cut 0 bases from V and 9 bases from J, with 9 bases between. This CDR3 has 12 residues. The germline gives CDR1 GTSNPN, CDR2 SVGIG (reference sequence). The CDR3 loop reads CAWSVSTGPQHF. CDR3 nucleotides: TGTGCCTGGAGTGTATCAACTGGGCCCCAGCATTTT.

This chain uses TRBV11-2 with TRBJ2-2; the D is unclear. Germline V lookup: CDR1 SGHAT, CDR2 FQNNGV. The CDR3 has 13 residues. The germline V and J ends were trimmed by 5 bases and 7 bases, with 11 bases remaining between them. The CDR3 coding sequence is TGTGCCAGCAGCATAGTCCTCGGCGGGGAGCTGTTTTTT. Protein sequence: CASSIVLGGELFF.

The chain couples TRBV21-1 to TRBJ1-2; the table gives TRBD1 as D, unverified against the DNA. TRBV21-1 is a pseudogene. The CDR3 has 15 amino acids. The CDR3, as DNA: TGTGCCAGCAGCAGCCGGGACAGTATTGGCTATGGCTACACCTTC. Its protein product is CASSSRDSIGYGYTF.

The rearrangement uses TRBV7-9 and TRBJ2-7, with TRBD2 as a possible D gene (7 bases). From germline, CDR1 is SEHNR and CDR2 FQNEAQ (reference sequence). The CDR3 is 15 residues long. Trimming stripped 5 bases from V and 5 bases from J, with 19 bases between. The CDR3 DNA reads as TGTGCCAGCAGCGATTACTCTACAGGGAGGGACGAGCAGTACTTC. As protein: CASSDYSTGRDEQYF.

The chain carries TRBV28 and TRBJ1-5, with 7 positions matching TRBD1. The CDR3 covers 15 residues. Trimming removed 1 base from V and 4 bases from J; junction bases left unmatched: 4. Germline CDR1 is MDHEN and CDR2 is SYDVKM. CDR3 sequence reads: CASSLSGTANQPQHF. CDR3 bases: TGTGCCAGCAGTTTATCCGGGACAGCGAATCAGCCCCAGCATTTT. The entire variable domain, with the rest obtained from reference TRBV28 and TRBJ1-5, is as follows: DVKVTQSSRYLVKRTGEKVFLECVQDMDHENMFWYRQDPGLGLRLIYFSYDVKMKEKGDIPEGYSVSREKKERFSLILESASTNQTSMYLCASSLSGTANQPQHFGDGTRLSIL.

CDR3 region: CASSPQGDNSPLHF. The CDR3 DNA follows: TGTGCCAGCAGCCCCCAGGGGGATAATTCACCCCTCCACTTT. V gene TRBV6-4 combines with J gene TRBJ1-6; 7 bases match TRBD1. From germline, CDR1 is MRHNA and CDR2 SNTAGT. The V and J ends lost 6 bases and 5 bases, in that order; junction bases with no gene match: 4. The CDR3 is made up of 14 amino acids.

The chain employs TRBV19 and TRBJ1-1; weak D call: TRBD1 (5 bases). CDR3 length: 12 residues. V was cut by 9 bases and J by 3 bases, with 11 bases left in between. Germline loops: CDR1 LNHDA, CDR2 SQIVND (reference sequence). The CDR3 DNA is TGTGCCAGCATTCAAGGGGACACTGAAGCTTTCTTT. It codes for CASIQGDTEAFF.

In its sample, this clone was seen once. The chain employs TRBV5-6 and TRBJ1-1, with a possible D match to TRBD1 (6 bases). Trimming left V 1 base short and J 3 bases short, with 16 bases between. This CDR3 spans 16 amino acids. CDR1 is SGHDT, CDR2 YYEEEE, per germline. CDR3 nucleotide sequence: TGTGCCAGCAGCTTGTACGGTAGGGGGGGTTACACTGAAGCTTTCTTT. Amino acids: CASSLYGRGGYTEAFF.

The sample holds a few counts of this clone. This chain joins TRBV7-9 and TRBJ1-1, with unresolved D. Trimming took 3 bases from V and 1 from J, leaving 9 bases between them. The CDR3 contains 14 residues. Germline V gene lookup returns CDR1 SEHNR and CDR2 FQNEAQ (reference sequence). CDR3 DNA: TGTGCCAGCAGCTTTACCGAAGCGAACACTGAAGCTTTCTTT. This translates into CASSFTEANTEAFF.

The gene calls are TRBV12-3 or TRBV12-4 and TRBJ2-5, with a weak D call TRBD1 (6 bases). The CDR3 extends over 13 amino acids. V was cut by 2 bases and J by 7 bases, with 11 bases left in between. Here the CDR3 reads CASSLPGVGTQYF. The CDR3 DNA is TGTGCCAGCAGTTTACCAGGGGTAGGGACCCAGTACTTC.